In this sample, the clone carrying this T cell receptor beta chain turned up many times. Antigen: not known. The library came from three nested PCR rounds adapted from ARM-PCR protocols. A single record per CDR3 protein comes from TCRdb applying MiXCR to the multiplex PCR reads. The sample includes about 110,000 distinct CDR3 sequences, under 65% of them seen just once. This sample was taken from a study of tumor and adjacent non-tumor tissue in lung cancer. Overall study: Stage I to III disease affected about ten men and roughly five women aged roughly 31 to 85. General study results and limits: Normal lung showed higher cumulative top 100 clone frequency than tumor.

No cell sorting was done before RNA was extracted from the tissue. Distant lung tissue was collected more than 3 cm away from the tumor edge. Newly diagnosed lung cancer patients had thoracic surgery in China, August–late 2014, without prior chemotherapy. The sample taken for sequencing was distant non-tumor lung tissue. This clonotype was sampled from a man aged 60 to 69 with non-small cell lung cancer.

The CDR3 loop reads CSASVTDNEQFF. The CDR3 DNA reads as TGCAGTGCTTCCGTGACAGACAATGAGCAGTTCTTC. This chain links TRBV20-1 with TRBJ2-1; perhaps TRBD1 as D (5 bases). CDR1 is DFQATT, CDR2 SNEGSKA, per germline (reference sequence). This CDR3 is 12 amino acids long. Trimming stripped 5 bases from V and 5 bases from J, with 10 bases between.